This is a list of T cell receptor beta chains from one sample in a study of Ad26.COV2.S vaccination and SARS-CoV-2 variants. Method: immunoSEQ multiplex PCR; TCRdb's copy keeps in-frame clones and lacks some. The sample has roughly 700,000 clones, about 89% seen once; the top ten hold approximately 1.5%. Specimen: peripheral blood, collected in a trial of Ad26.COV2.S vaccine versus placebo. The receptors were sampled from a person between 18 and 65 years old who received the Ad26.COV2.S COVID-19 vaccine or a placebo. Both conserved end residues are part of each CDR3. D genes are given only for firm matches. Rows may omit the clone size; those that give it use once, few, many or a size class.

d_call,clone_size,j_call,v_call,cdr3_aa,cdr3_nt
NA,NA,TRBJ2-1,TRBV5-1,CASSQSKNEQFF,TGCGCCAGCAGCCAATCTAAGAATGAGCAGTTCTTC
NA,NA,TRBJ1-1,TRBV25-1,CASSEYFVRDTEAFF,TGTGCCAGCAGTGAATATTTTGTCCGAGACACTGAAGCTTTCTTT
TRBD2,NA,TRBJ2-5,TRBV15,CATSRGTSGGGGETQYF,TGTGCCACCAGCAGAGGGACTAGCGGTGGGGGTGGAGAGACCCAGTACTTC
NA,NA,TRBJ2-1,TRBV19,CASSMKGFTYNEQFF,TGTGCCAGTAGTATGAAGGGGTTTACCTACAATGAGCAGTTCTTC
TRBD1,NA,TRBJ2-3,TRBV19,CASRQGALDTQYF,TGTGCCAGTAGACAGGGGGCCCTAGATACGCAGTATTTT
TRBD1,NA,TRBJ1-5,TRBV5-1,CASSLGTGKGNQPQHF,TGCGCCAGCAGCTTGGGGACAGGGAAGGGCAATCAGCCCCAGCATTTT
NA,NA,TRBJ1-2,TRBV4-2,CASSQERGSGYGYTF,TGTGCCAGCAGCCAAGAGCGGGGATCGGGCTATGGCTACACCTTC
NA,few,TRBJ2-2,TRBV5-4,CASASLDRNTGELFF,TGTGCCAGCGCCTCCCTAGACAGGAACACCGGGGAGCTGTTTTTT
NA,NA,TRBJ2-5,TRBV11-2,CASSQGHIAETQYF,TGTGCCAGCAGCCAGGGTCACATAGCAGAGACCCAGTACTTC
TRBD2,NA,TRBJ2-1,TRBV18,CASSPFSDLAGNEQFF,TGTGCCAGCTCACCATTCTCGGACCTAGCGGGCAATGAGCAGTTCTTC
TRBD2,NA,TRBJ2-3,TRBV10-1,CASSRSGRTDTQYF,TGCGCCAGCAGTCGGAGCGGGAGGACGGATACGCAGTATTTT
NA,few,TRBJ1-2,TRBV9,CASSVGTETGYTF,TGTGCCAGCAGCGTAGGGACGGAGACTGGCTACACCTTC
NA,NA,TRBJ2-7,TRBV25-1,CASSDPSKVYEQYF,TGTGCCAGCAGTGACCCCTCGAAGGTCTACGAGCAGTACTTC
NA,NA,TRBJ1-5,TRBV19,CASSMGRRNQPQHF,TGTGCCAGTAGTATGGGGAGGCGCAATCAGCCCCAGCATTTT
TRBD1,once,TRBJ1-4,TRBV5-1,CASRTGQGKEKLFF,TGCGCCAGCAGAACGGGACAGGGGAAGGAAAAACTGTTTTTT
NA,NA,TRBJ1-4,TRBV7-6,CASSSTPTNEKLFF,TGTGCCAGCAGCTCAACTCCAACTAATGAAAAACTGTTTTTT
TRBD1,NA,TRBJ1-2,TRBV4-3,CASSQPAGQGRYGYTF,TGCGCCAGCAGCCAACCCGCTGGACAGGGAAGGTATGGCTACACCTTC
NA,NA,TRBJ1-4,TRBV15,CATSRDYGQGSEKLFF,TGTGCCACCAGCAGAGATTATGGGCAGGGGTCTGAAAAACTGTTTTTT
TRBD1,NA,TRBJ2-5,TRBV7-2,CASSSGQVQETQYF,TGTGCCAGCAGTTCAGGACAGGTCCAAGAGACCCAGTACTTC
NA,many,TRBJ2-6,TRBV5-1,CASSLGSGANVLTF,TGCGCCAGCAGCTTGGGTTCTGGGGCCAACGTCCTGACTTTC
NA,NA,TRBJ1-5,TRBV18,CASSPNRMYSNQPQHF,TGTGCCAGCTCACCAAATCGGATGTATAGCAATCAGCCCCAGCATTTT
NA,NA,TRBJ2-1,TRBV27,CASSSTSPHNEQFF,TGTGCCAGCAGTTCCACATCCCCACACAATGAGCAGTTCTTC
NA,NA,TRBJ2-3,TRBV28,CASSETGFTDTQYF,TGTGCCAGCAGCGAGACAGGTTTCACAGATACGCAGTATTTT
NA,NA,TRBJ2-2,TRBV19,CASSIMVGGTGELFF,TGTGCCAGTAGTATAATGGTAGGGGGCACCGGGGAGCTGTTTTTT
NA,NA,TRBJ2-1,TRBV5-8,CASSLGGNEQFF,TGTGCCAGCAGCTTGGGAGGGAATGAGCAGTTCTTC
NA,few,TRBJ2-1,TRBV14,CASSRTASYNEQFF,TGTGCCAGCAGCCGGACAGCCTCCTACAATGAGCAGTTCTTC
NA,NA,TRBJ1-2,TRBV3-1/TRBV3-2,CASSQQGYNYGYTF,TGTGCCAGCAGCCAACAGGGGTACAACTATGGCTACACCTTC
TRBD1,NA,TRBJ2-2,TRBV18,CASPRQGSTGELFF,TGTGCCAGCCCTCGACAGGGGAGCACCGGGGAGCTGTTTTTT
NA,once,TRBJ2-7,TRBV7-9,CASSLNPYEQYF,TGTGCCAGCAGCTTAAATCCTTACGAGCAGTACTTC
NA,NA,TRBJ2-1,TRBV6-2/TRBV6-3,CASSSALANEQFF,TGTGCCAGCAGTTCCGCTCTAGCTAATGAGCAGTTCTTC
TRBD1,NA,TRBJ2-7,TRBV27,CASRPDRAVYEQYF,TGTGCCAGCAGACCTGACAGGGCTGTCTACGAGCAGTACTTC
NA,NA,TRBJ1-2,TRBV5-4,CASSAGVGGYTF,TGTGCCAGCAGCGCAGGGGTGGGGGGCTACACCTTC
TRBD2,NA,TRBJ2-3,TRBV30,CAWSSQGLAGSTQYF,TGTGCCTGGAGTTCCCAGGGACTAGCGGGTAGTACGCAGTATTTT
NA,NA,TRBJ2-4,TRBV14,CASSPSTGAGSKNIQYF,TGTGCCAGCAGCCCGTCCACCGGGGCTGGATCCAAAAACATTCAGTACTTC
NA,NA,TRBJ2-4,TRBV7-3,CASSPLQGNIQYF,TGTGCCAGCTCCCCCTTACAGGGCAACATTCAGTACTTC
TRBD1,NA,TRBJ1-6,TRBV5-5,CASSSYRDRDSPLHF,TGTGCCAGCAGCAGCTACCGGGACAGGGATTCACCCCTCCACTTT
TRBD1,few,TRBJ1-2,TRBV6-1,CASSEGRTGRSGYTF,TGTGCCAGCAGTGAAGGCAGGACAGGGAGAAGCGGCTACACCTTC
NA,NA,TRBJ2-7,TRBV6-1,CASSEPGLRYEQYF,TGTGCCAGCAGTGAACCGGGTCTTCGGTACGAGCAGTACTTC
NA,NA,TRBJ2-1,TRBV10-1,CASSEHFNEQFF,TGCGCCAGCAGTGAACACTTCAATGAGCAGTTCTTC
NA,NA,TRBJ2-1,TRBV14,CASSQRMYNEQFF,TGTGCCAGCAGCCAGCGGATGTACAATGAGCAGTTCTTC
TRBD1,NA,TRBJ1-3,TRBV5-1,CASSWLDRGAGNTIYF,TGCGCCAGCAGCTGGTTGGACAGGGGGGCTGGAAACACCATATATTTT
TRBD1,NA,TRBJ1-4,TRBV7-2,CASSYRGRNEKLFF,TGTGCCAGCAGTTACAGGGGACGTAACGAAAAACTGTTTTTT
NA,NA,TRBJ1-1,TRBV9,CASSVEGSNTEAFF,TGTGCCAGCAGCGTAGAGGGGTCGAACACTGAAGCTTTCTTT
NA,NA,TRBJ2-5,TRBV11-2,CASSQGSRGAETQYF,TGTGCCAGCAGCCAAGGAAGCAGGGGAGCAGAGACCCAGTACTTC